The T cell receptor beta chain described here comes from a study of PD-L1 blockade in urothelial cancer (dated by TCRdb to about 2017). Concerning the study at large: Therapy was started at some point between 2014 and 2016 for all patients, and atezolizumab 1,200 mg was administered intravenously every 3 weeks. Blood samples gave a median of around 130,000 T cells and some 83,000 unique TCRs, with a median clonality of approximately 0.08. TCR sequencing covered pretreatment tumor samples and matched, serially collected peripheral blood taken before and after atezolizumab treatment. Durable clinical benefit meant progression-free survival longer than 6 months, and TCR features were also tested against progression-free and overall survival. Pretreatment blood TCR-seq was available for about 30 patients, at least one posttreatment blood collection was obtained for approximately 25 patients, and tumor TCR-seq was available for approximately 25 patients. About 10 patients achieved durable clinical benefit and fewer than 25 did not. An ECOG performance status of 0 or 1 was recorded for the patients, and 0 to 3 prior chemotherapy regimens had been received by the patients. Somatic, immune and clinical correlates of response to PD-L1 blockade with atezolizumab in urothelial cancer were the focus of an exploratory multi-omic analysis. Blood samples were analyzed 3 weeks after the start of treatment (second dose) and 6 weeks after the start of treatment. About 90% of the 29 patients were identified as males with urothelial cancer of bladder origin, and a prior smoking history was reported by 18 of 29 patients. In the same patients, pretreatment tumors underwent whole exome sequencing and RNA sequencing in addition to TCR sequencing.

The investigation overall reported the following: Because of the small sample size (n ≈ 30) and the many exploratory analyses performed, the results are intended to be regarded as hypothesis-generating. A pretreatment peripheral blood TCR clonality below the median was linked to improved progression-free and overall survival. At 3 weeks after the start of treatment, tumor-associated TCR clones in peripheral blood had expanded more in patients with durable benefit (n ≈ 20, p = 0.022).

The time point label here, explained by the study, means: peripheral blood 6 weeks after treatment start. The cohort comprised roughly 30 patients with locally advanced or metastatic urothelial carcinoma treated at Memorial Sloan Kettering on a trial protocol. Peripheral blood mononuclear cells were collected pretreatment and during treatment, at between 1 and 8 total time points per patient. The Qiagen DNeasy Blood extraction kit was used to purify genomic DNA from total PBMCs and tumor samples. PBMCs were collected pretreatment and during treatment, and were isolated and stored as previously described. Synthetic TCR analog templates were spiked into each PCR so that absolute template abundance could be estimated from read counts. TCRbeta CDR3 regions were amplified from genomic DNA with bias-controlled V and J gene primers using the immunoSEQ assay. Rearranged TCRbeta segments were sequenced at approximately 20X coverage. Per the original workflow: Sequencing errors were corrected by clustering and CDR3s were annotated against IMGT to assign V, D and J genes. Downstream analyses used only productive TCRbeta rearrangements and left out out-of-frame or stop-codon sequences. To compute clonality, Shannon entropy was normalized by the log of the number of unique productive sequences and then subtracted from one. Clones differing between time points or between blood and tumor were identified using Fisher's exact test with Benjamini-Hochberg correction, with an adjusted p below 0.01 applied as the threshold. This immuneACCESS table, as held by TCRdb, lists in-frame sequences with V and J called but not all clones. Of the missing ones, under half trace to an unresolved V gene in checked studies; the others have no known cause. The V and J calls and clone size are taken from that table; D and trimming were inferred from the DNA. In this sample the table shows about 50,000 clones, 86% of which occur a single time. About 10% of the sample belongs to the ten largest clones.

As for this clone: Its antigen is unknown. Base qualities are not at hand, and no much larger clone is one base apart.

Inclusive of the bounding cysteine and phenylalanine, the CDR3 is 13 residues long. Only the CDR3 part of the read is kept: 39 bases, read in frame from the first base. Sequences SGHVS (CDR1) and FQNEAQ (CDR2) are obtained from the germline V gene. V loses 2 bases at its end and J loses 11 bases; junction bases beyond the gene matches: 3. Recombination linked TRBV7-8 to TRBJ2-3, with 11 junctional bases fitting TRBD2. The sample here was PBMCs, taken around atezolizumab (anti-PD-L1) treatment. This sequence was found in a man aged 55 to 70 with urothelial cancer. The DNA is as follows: TGTGCCAGCAGCTTAACTAGCGGGGGATGGCAGTATTTT. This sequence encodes CASSLTSGGWQYF.